The source of this T cell receptor beta chain is a study of Tregs in tolerant kidney transplant recipients (dated by TCRdb to the late 2010s). Study-wide context: The transplants used related donors along with nonmyeloablative bone marrow transplantation, and in the human trials mixed chimerism was transient. Before combined kidney and bone marrow transplantation, this study identified donor-specific regulatory T cells using TCRbeta sequencing and then followed those same cells after transplant.

As to this clone: Its antigen is not yet known. Per-base quality was not reported, and no clone a single base away is much larger than it.

Genomic DNA was extracted from sorted cells with the QIAGEN DNeasy Blood and Tissue Kit for TCRbeta CDR3 sequencing. Through immunoSEQ, high-throughput TCRbeta CDR3 sequencing was done commercially, including PCR amplification with internal controls and bias correction. As for how the authors treated the data: A unique productive TCRbeta sequence was defined by the CDR3 nucleotide sequence when primers matched, and otherwise by the CDR3 amino acid sequence together with the Vbeta and Jbeta genes. To correct for sorting error, sequences found in more than one sorted population at a frequency ratio of 2:1 or less were discarded, and the remaining shared sequences were assigned to the population with the higher frequency. Donor-reactive sequences were defined as at least 5-fold expanded in CFSE-low cells versus unstimulated cells, with frequency of at least 0.01% in CFSE-low cells. Repertoire divergence was quantified by Jensen-Shannon divergence calculated from the top 100 TCRbeta sequences ranked by frequency. For samples with multiple sequencing runs, sorting error was corrected separately for each run before the runs were pooled. TCRdb limited this immuneACCESS table to in-frame rearrangements with V and J called. A share of clones is missing; checked studies link under half to unresolved V genes, and the rest is unexplained. The V and J calls and clone size were taken over from that table, and D and trimming were inferred from the DNA. This sample lists around 70,000 clones; roughly 92% were detected once. About a tenth of the sample belongs to the ten largest clones.

General findings and caveats noted by the study authors: For some patients, the PCR primers changed as time went on, which meant samples from those patients could not be compared with one another at the nucleotide level. Expanding Tregs with activated donor B cells appeared to identify the most biologically relevant and donor-specific TCRbeta repertoire. The study was constrained by small patient numbers, and validation of the findings is required in larger populations and under other immunosuppression protocols. Biological reproducibility was not directly addressed, though technical replication error appeared minimal. In tolerant patients, donor-specific Tregs expanded more than Tregs overall, which suggests antigen-driven rather than nonspecific expansion.

The V and J ends are trimmed by 3 bases and 6 bases, leaving 27 bases between them. The germline V gene (reference sequence) provides CDR1 SEHNR and CDR2 FQNEAQ. There are 18 amino acids in the CDR3, from cysteine to phenylalanine inclusive. Of all the DNA, just the CDR3 is kept, 54 bases in frame from base 1. The time point label corresponds to: blood sample drawn before combined kidney and bone marrow transplant. Thawed PBMCs were FACS-sorted into unstimulated Tregs (CD4+CD25+CD127-), CD4+ non-Tregs (CD4+CD25-), CD4 cells and CD8 cells. Patients were several combined kidney and bone marrow transplant recipients from the ITN036ST trial, and only these trial subjects had samples available. Healthy control blood was processed by Ficoll density gradient to PBMCs and cryopreserved; patient PBMCs were collected before and after transplant.

The TCR was taken from a human donor who received a combined kidney and bone marrow transplant. The specimen was CD8+ T cells from blood, collected before the transplant. The V and J segments used are TRBV7-9 and TRBJ2-7; a weak D assignment points to TRBD1 (6 bases agree). The CDR3 sequence is CASSFCSGAGIEFCEQYF. The bases read TGTGCCAGCAGCTTTTGTTCAGGGGCTGGGATTGAGTTTTGCGAGCAGTACTTC.